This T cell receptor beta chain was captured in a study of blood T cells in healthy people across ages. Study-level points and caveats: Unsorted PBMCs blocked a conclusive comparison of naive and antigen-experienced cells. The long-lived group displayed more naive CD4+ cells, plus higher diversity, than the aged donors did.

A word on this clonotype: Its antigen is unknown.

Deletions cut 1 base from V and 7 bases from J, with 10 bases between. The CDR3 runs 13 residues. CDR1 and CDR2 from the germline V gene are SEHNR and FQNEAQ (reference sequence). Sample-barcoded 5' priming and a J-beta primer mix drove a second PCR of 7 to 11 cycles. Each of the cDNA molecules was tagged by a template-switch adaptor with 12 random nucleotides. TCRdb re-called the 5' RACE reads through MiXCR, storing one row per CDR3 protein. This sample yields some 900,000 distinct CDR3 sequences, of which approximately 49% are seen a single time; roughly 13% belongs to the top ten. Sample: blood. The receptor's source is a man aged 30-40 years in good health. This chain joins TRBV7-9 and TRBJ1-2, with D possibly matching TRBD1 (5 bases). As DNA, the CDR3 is TGTGCCAGCAGCTTAGGGGGCATAGTTGGCTACACCTTC. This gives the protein CASSLGGIVGYTF.